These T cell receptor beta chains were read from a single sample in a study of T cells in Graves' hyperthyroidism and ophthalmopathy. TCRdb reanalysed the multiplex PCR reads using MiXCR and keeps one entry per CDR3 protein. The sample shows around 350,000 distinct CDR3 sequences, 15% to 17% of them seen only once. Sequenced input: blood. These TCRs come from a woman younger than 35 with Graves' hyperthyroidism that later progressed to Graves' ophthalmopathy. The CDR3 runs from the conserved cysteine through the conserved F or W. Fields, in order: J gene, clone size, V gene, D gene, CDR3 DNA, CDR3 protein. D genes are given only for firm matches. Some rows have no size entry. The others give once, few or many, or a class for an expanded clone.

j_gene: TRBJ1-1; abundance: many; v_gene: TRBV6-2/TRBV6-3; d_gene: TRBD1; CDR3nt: TGTGCCAGCAGTAACAGACAGGGTGCCTACGAAGCTTTCTTT; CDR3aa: CASSNRQGAYEAFF
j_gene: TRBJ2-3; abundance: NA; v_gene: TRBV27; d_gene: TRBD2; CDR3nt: TGTGCCAGCAGTCAATCCGGGACTAGCGGCCTCACAGATACGCAGTATTTT; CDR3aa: CASSQSGTSGLTDTQYF
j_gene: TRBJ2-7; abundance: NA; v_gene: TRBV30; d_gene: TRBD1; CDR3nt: TGTGCCTGGTCAACAGGGGGAACGTCCTACGAGCAGTACTTC; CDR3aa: CAWSTGGTSYEQYF
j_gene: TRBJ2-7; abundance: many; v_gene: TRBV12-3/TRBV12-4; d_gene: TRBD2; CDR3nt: TGTGCCAGCACCCTTGGGGGGGGGGACGAGCAGTACTTC; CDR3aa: CASTLGGGDEQYF
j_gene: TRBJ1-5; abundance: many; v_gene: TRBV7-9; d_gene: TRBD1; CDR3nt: TGTGCCAGCAGCTTAGGGACAGGGTCCGCCGTAGGTCAGCCCCAGCATTTT; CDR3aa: CASSLGTGSAVGQPQHF
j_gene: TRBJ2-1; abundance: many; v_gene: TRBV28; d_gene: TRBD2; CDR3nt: TGTGCCAGCAGTAAGAAGGGAGGGATCAGCTCCTACAATGAGCAGTTCTTC; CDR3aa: CASSKKGGISSYNEQFF
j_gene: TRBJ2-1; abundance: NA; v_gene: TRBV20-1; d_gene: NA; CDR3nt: TGCAGTGCTAGTGGGGCGGGTTACAATGAGCAGTTCTTC; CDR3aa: CSASGAGYNEQFF
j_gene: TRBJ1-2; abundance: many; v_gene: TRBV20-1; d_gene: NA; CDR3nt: TGCAGTGCTAGAGATCGTTTAAGGGGAACGGACTACACCTTC; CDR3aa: CSARDRLRGTDYTF
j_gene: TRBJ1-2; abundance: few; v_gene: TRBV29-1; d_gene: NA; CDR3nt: TGCAGCGTTGGGACAGCAACTTCTGGCTACACCTTC; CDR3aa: CSVGTATSGYTF
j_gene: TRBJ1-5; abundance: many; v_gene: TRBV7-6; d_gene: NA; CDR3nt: TGTGCCAGCAGAAAGCGAACACAGAGCAATCAGCCCCAGCATTTT; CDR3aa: CASRKRTQSNQPQHF
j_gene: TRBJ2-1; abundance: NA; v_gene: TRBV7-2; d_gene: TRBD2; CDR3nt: TGTGCCACCATGTGGCCGCGGGAGGGCATAGACAATGAGCAGTTCTTC; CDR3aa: CATMWPREGIDNEQFF